The rows below give T cell receptor beta chains drawn from one sample of a study of T cells after yellow fever vaccination. TCRdb called the 5' RACE reads again in MiXCR, with one record for every CDR3 protein. The profile covers about 160,000 distinct CDR3 sequences, with 9.3% appearing a single time and around 40% taken by the ten largest. The material was CD8+ T cells sorted from PBMCs, obtained 45 days after the yellow fever booster vaccination. All receptors derive from a man aged 18 to 29 who received the YFV17D yellow fever vaccine. Both conserved end residues are part of each CDR3. A D gene is named only where the DNA matches it firmly. Only part of the rows carry a size: once, few, many, or a class if the clone is expanded.

D gene	CDR3 length	clone size	J gene	V gene	CDR3 protein	CDR3 DNA
-	15	few	TRBJ2-5	TRBV7-8	CASSRRVSKEETQYF	TGTGCCAGCAGCCGCCGGGTCTCAAAGGAAGAGACCCAGTACTTC
-	11	few	TRBJ2-1	TRBV25-1	CASTLVGEQFF	TGTGCCAGCACCCTAGTGGGTGAGCAGTTCTTC
-	17	many	TRBJ2-1	TRBV7-9	CASSLEAAGSSYNEQFF	TGTGCCAGCAGCTTAGAGGCAGCCGGTAGCTCCTACAATGAGCAGTTCTTC
-	15	-	TRBJ2-1	TRBV27	CASSLFSSGYNEQFF	TGTGCCAGCAGTTTATTTAGCAGTGGCTACAATGAGCAGTTCTTC
-	13	-	TRBJ2-5	TRBV10-3	CAISGDLQETQYF	TGTGCCATCAGTGGAGATCTCCAAGAGACCCAGTACTTC
-	12	-	TRBJ1-1	TRBV7-9	CASGDGDTEAFF	TGTGCCAGCGGGGACGGGGACACTGAAGCTTTCTTT
-	16	few	TRBJ2-5	TRBV6-4	CASSDQGGTPLGSQYF	TGTGCCAGCAGTGACCAAGGGGGGACCCCCCTCGGGAGCCAGTACTTC
-	13	few	TRBJ2-5	TRBV29-1	CSVEVVGFETQYF	TGCAGCGTTGAAGTAGTGGGTTTCGAGACCCAGTACTTC
TRBD2	15	few	TRBJ2-5	TRBV9	CASTSSGYVSETQYF	TGTGCCAGCACCTCTAGCGGCTACGTCTCGGAGACCCAGTACTTC
-	15	few	TRBJ1-4	TRBV18	CASSPIGSTNEKLFF	TGTGCCAGCTCACCAATTGGCTCAACTAATGAAAAACTGTTTTTT
-	14	few	TRBJ1-1	TRBV12-3/TRBV12-4	CASSFEGGETEAFF	TGTGCCAGCAGTTTTGAGGGAGGAGAAACTGAAGCTTTCTTT
-	15	-	TRBJ1-2	TRBV25-1	CASSGRRPPDYGYTF	TGTGCCAGCAGTGGAAGGAGACCGCCCGACTATGGCTACACCTTC
-	13	-	TRBJ2-7	TRBV3-1	CASSQDLEYEQYF	TGTGCCAGCAGCCAAGATTTGGAGTACGAGCAGTACTTC
-	14	few	TRBJ1-5	TRBV15	CATSRALGAQPQHF	TGTGCCACCAGCAGAGCTCTTGGGGCGCAGCCCCAGCATTTT
-	13	many	TRBJ1-1	TRBV4-1	CASSPRGVTEAFF	TGCGCCAGCAGCCCGAGGGGCGTCACTGAAGCTTTCTTT
-	16	-	TRBJ2-3	TRBV7-6	CASSPVGEGNTDTQYF	TGTGCCAGCAGTCCCGTAGGAGAGGGGAACACAGATACGCAGTATTTT
TRBD1	15	-	TRBJ2-3	TRBV5-1	CASRSPQTGWDTQYF	TGCGCCAGCAGATCGCCCCAGACAGGGTGGGATACGCAGTATTTT
-	14	-	TRBJ1-1	TRBV6-5	CASSYNNMNTEAFF	TGTGCCAGCAGTTACAACAACATGAACACTGAAGCTTTCTTT
TRBD1	15	few	TRBJ1-2	TRBV7-9	CASRDLDRVNYGYTF	TGTGCCAGCAGAGACTTGGACAGGGTGAACTATGGCTACACCTTC
TRBD2	18	many	TRBJ2-3	TRBV4-1	CASSQDGLLAGEGDTQYF	TGCGCCAGCAGCCAAGATGGGCTACTAGCGGGGGAGGGAGATACGCAGTATTTT
TRBD2	15	many	TRBJ2-7	TRBV2	CASSEWGGSSYEQYF	TGTGCCAGCAGTGAATGGGGGGGGAGCTCCTACGAGCAGTACTTC
-	18	few	TRBJ2-4	TRBV12-3/TRBV12-4	CASSPTGAQEFAENIQYF	TGTGCCAGCAGCCCCACAGGCGCACAGGAATTTGCCGAAAACATTCAGTACTTC
TRBD1	18	-	TRBJ2-4	TRBV6-2/TRBV6-3	CASSTPRDRGLAKNIQYF	TGTGCCAGCAGTACCCCCCGGGACAGGGGACTAGCCAAAAACATTCAGTACTTC
-	18	-	TRBJ2-1	TRBV7-2	CASSNPRRGVYYSDEQFF	TGTGCCAGCAGCAACCCCCGCAGGGGGGTATATTATTCGGATGAGCAGTTCTTC
TRBD1	14	many	TRBJ2-1	TRBV12-3/TRBV12-4	CASRQGQGIDEQFF	TGTGCCAGCAGACAGGGACAGGGAATCGATGAGCAGTTCTTC
-	16	many	TRBJ2-5	TRBV4-1	CASSQDPARVEETQYF	TGCGCCAGCAGCCAAGATCCCGCCAGGGTTGAAGAGACCCAGTACTTC
-	15	-	TRBJ2-5	TRBV4-1	CASSHLTGTQETQYF	TGCGCCAGCAGCCATCTGACGGGGACCCAAGAGACCCAGTACTTC
-	15	few	TRBJ2-7	TRBV7-8	CASSLGASDRYEQYF	TGTGCCAGCAGCTTAGGCGCCAGCGATAGATACGAGCAGTACTTC
-	16	-	TRBJ2-7	TRBV4-1	CASSLPTEGNPYEQYF	TGCGCCAGCAGCCTCCCAACGGAGGGGAATCCTTACGAGCAGTACTTC
-	17	-	TRBJ1-5	TRBV6-6	CASSYTTELDGNQPQHF	TGTGCCAGCAGTTACACGACAGAGCTGGACGGAAATCAGCCCCAGCATTTT
-	13	few	TRBJ1-1	TRBV6-2/TRBV6-3	CASTRREYTEAFF	TGTGCCAGCACCCGGCGGGAGTACACTGAAGCTTTCTTT
-	14	-	TRBJ2-3	TRBV7-2	CASSFTRTTDTQYF	TGTGCCAGCAGCTTTACTAGGACCACAGATACGCAGTATTTT
-	19	-	TRBJ2-5	TRBV7-2	CASSLKAPRVYPLQETQYF	TGTGCCAGCAGCTTAAAAGCCCCCAGGGTGTATCCGCTCCAAGAGACCCAGTACTTC
TRBD2	15	few	TRBJ2-3	TRBV4-3	CASTPSSGSTDTQYF	TGCGCCAGCACACCAAGTAGCGGGAGCACAGATACGCAGTATTTT
TRBD2	16	few	TRBJ2-3	TRBV20-1	CSARDLSSGVGDTQYF	TGCAGTGCTAGAGATTTGTCGAGCGGGGTTGGTGATACGCAGTATTTT
-	16	-	TRBJ2-2	TRBV6-2/TRBV6-3	CASTLRREWNTGELFF	TGTGCCAGCACCCTGAGGAGGGAATGGAACACCGGGGAGCTGTTTTTT
-	14	few	TRBJ2-2	TRBV7-9	CASSLARKAGELFF	TGTGCCAGCAGCTTAGCTAGAAAGGCCGGGGAGCTGTTTTTT
-	14	-	TRBJ1-1	TRBV7-9	CASSSGRTTTEAFF	TGTGCCAGCAGCTCGGGGAGGACTACCACTGAAGCTTTCTTT
TRBD1	14	many	TRBJ1-2	TRBV3-1	CASSPGQGDYGYTF	TGTGCCAGCAGCCCAGGACAGGGCGACTATGGCTACACCTTC
-	14	many	TRBJ2-3	TRBV6-4	CASSDGEGTDTQYF	TGTGCCAGCAGTGACGGGGAGGGCACAGATACGCAGTATTTT
-	13	-	TRBJ2-5	TRBV6-5	CASSKRATETQYF	TGTGCCAGCAGTAAAAGGGCCACAGAGACCCAGTACTTC
TRBD1	16	few	TRBJ2-1	TRBV5-1	CASRQTGTGGPNEQFF	TGCGCCAGCAGGCAGACCGGGACAGGGGGGCCTAATGAGCAGTTCTTC
TRBD2	15	many	TRBJ2-3	TRBV7-6	CASSLSSGSSDTQYF	TGTGCCAGCAGCTTGTCTAGCGGGTCTTCAGATACGCAGTATTTT
-	14	few	TRBJ2-3	TRBV5-6	CASRPGAYTDTQYF	TGTGCCAGCAGACCAGGGGCTTACACAGATACGCAGTATTTT
-	10	-	TRBJ2-3	TRBV20-1	CSVVTDTQYF	TGCAGTGTCGTCACAGATACGCAGTATTTT
-	12	-	TRBJ2-7	TRBV12-3/TRBV12-4	CASSPTGHEQYF	TGTGCCAGCAGTCCGACAGGACACGAGCAGTACTTC